These 10 T cell receptor beta chains were all obtained from the same sample, sequenced in a study of blood T cells in healthy people across ages. A second about 7 to 11 cycle PCR used barcoded and J-beta primers. A single record per CDR3 protein comes from TCRdb applying MiXCR to the 5' RACE reads. This sample has some 1.1 million distinct CDR3 sequences, with roughly two fifths found just once. The specimen sequenced was blood. Source of these receptors: a man younger than 30 in good health.

This clonotype was counted between two and nine times. CDR3 in DNA: TGTGCTAGTGCCTCCGGGACCTACGAGCAGTACTTC. This gives the protein CASASGTYEQYF. The V and J genes are TRBV12-5 and TRBJ2-7; maybe TRBD2 (5 bases). The germline gives CDR1 LGHNT, CDR2 FRNRAP. V dropped 7 bases and J dropped 2 bases, with 9 bases sitting between them. The CDR3 contains 12 residues. Filled out from reference TRBV12-5 and TRBJ2-7, the complete variable domain reads DARVTQTPRHKVTEMGQEVTMRCQPILGHNTVFWYRQTMMQGLELLAYFRNRAPLDDSGMPKDRFSAEMPDATLATLKIQPSEPRDSAVYFCASASGTYEQYFGPGTRLTVT.

This clonotype was counted only a few times. The J gene is TRBJ1-2, the V gene TRBV12-3 or TRBV12-4; 7 positions agree with TRBD1. The J segment lost 7 bases and the V segment lost 5 bases, leaving 7 bases of the junction unmatched. This CDR3 is built from 13 residues. As DNA, the CDR3 is TGTGCCAGCAGTCGACAGGGATTGGGTGGCTACACCTTC. Its protein is CASSRQGLGGYTF.

The V gene is TRBV12-3 or TRBV12-4, the J gene TRBJ1-1; D is perhaps TRBD1 (5 bases). The V and J ends lost 4 bases and 0 bases respectively, with 6 bases between them. This CDR3 comprises 13 residues. In nucleotides, the CDR3 is TGTGCCAGCAGTTGGGGCATGAACACTGAAGCTTTCTTT. Translated, it gives CASSWGMNTEAFF.

The rearrangement joins TRBV20-1 to TRBJ1-1; no clear D. Germline assignment: CDR1 DFQATT and CDR2 SNEGSKA (reference sequence). The CDR3 totals 9 residues. V was shortened by 2 bases and J by 11 bases, with 6 bases between the two germline ends. CDR3 amino acids: CSARPEAFF. CDR3 sequence (DNA): TGCAGTGCTAGACCGGAGGCTTTCTTT.

This clonotype occurred many times. V usage is TRBV20-1 and J usage is TRBJ2-5; 7 bases line up with TRBD1. The CDR3 spans 16 residues. Germline CDR1 reads DFQATT; CDR2 reads SNEGSKA (reference sequence). The junction had 12 bases not matched to a gene; V was cut back by 0 bases and J by 5 bases. The CDR3 sequence: CSARDRPGGFFETQYF. The CDR3 nucleotides read TGCAGTGCTAGAGATCGTCCAGGGGGTTTTTTTGAGACCCAGTACTTC.

In this sample, this clonotype turned up a few times. The chain uses TRBV5-1 and TRBJ2-4; D is ambiguous. Germline CDR1 reads SGHRS; CDR2 reads YFSETQ. Trimming removed 0 bases from V and 0 bases from J, with 16 bases in between. CDR3 length: 18 amino acids. The CDR3 here is CASSLAGRTRIAKNIQYF. CDR3 coding DNA: TGCGCCAGCAGCTTGGCCGGACGGACCAGAATAGCCAAAAACATTCAGTACTTC.

The J gene is TRBJ2-1, the V gene TRBV2; D may correspond to TRBD1 or TRBD2 (5 bases each). The CDR3 spans 13 residues. Trimming stripped 4 bases from V and 5 bases from J, with 9 bases between. Germline values: CDR1 SNHLY, CDR2 FYNNEI. Here the CDR3 DNA reads TGTGCCAGCAGTGCGAGGGGCCACAATGAGCAGTTCTTC. Amino acid sequence: CASSARGHNEQFF. The full variable domain, completed using reference TRBV2 and TRBJ2-1, is EPEVTQTPSHQVTQMGQEVILRCVPISNHLYFYWYRQILGQKVEFLVSFYNNEISEKSEIFDDQFSVERPDGSNFTLKIRSTKLEDSAMYFCASSARGHNEQFFGPGTRLTVL.

The chain employs TRBV5-5 and TRBJ2-5; D is undetermined. Trimming removed 0 bases at V and 11 bases at J, with 17 bases between. In germline, CDR1 is SGHKS, CDR2 YYEKEE (reference sequence). CDR3 length: 14 amino acids. CDR3 amino acids: CASSLEPGNNEQYF. DNA for the CDR3: TGTGCCAGCAGCTTGGAGCCAGGTAACAATGAGCAGTACTTC.

V gene TRBV5-5 combines with J gene TRBJ2-7; D ambiguous. V was pared by 2 bases and J by 1 base, with 10 bases between. The length of the CDR3 is 14 residues. Germline CDR1 and CDR2: SGHKS and YYEKEE (reference sequence). The DNA of the CDR3 is TGTGCCAGCAGCTTAAGGGTAGGGTCCTACGAGCAGTACTTC. Translating it yields CASSLRVGSYEQYF.

This clonotype was counted only a few times. The V and J genes are TRBV12-3 or TRBV12-4 and TRBJ1-4, with 8 bases identical to TRBD1. There are 14 residues in the CDR3. Trimming removed 7 bases from V and 7 bases from J; junction bases left unmatched: 8. CDR3 bases: TGTGCCAGCACCTCGGACAGGGCTGCTGAAAAACTGTTTTTT. Protein sequence: CASTSDRAAEKLFF.